Following are 4 T cell receptor beta chains from one sample sequenced in a study of early T cells in non-severe SARS-CoV-2 infection. TCRdb reprocessed the 5' RACE reads via MiXCR and lists one record per CDR3 protein. The repertoire includes around 56,000 distinct CDR3 sequences, less than 15% of them detected once, and 9.3% sits in the top ten. The specimen comprised whole blood, sampled at baseline. The origin of the receptors is an adult who was a healthcare worker with PCR-confirmed SARS-CoV-2 infection or an uninfected control (not recorded which).

This clonotype was recorded at least ten times. The chain joins TRBV19 to TRBJ1-4; D remains ambiguous. Trimming stripped 5 bases from V and 7 bases from J, with 17 bases between. The CDR3 runs 15 residues. Looked up from germline, CDR1 is LNHDA and CDR2 is SQIVND (reference sequence). The CDR3 coding sequence is TGTGCCAGTAGTGACGGCCCTCCGGAGGGTGAAAAACTGTTTTTT. Its translation is CASSDGPPEGEKLFF.

CDR3 region: CASSPTGVTKETQYF. The CDR3 nucleotides read TGTGCCAGTAGTCCGACAGGGGTGACTAAAGAGACCCAGTACTTC. The chain recombines TRBV19 with TRBJ2-5; 8 bases agree with TRBD1. V dropped 5 bases and J dropped 3; count of bases not matched to a gene: 8. CDR1 and CDR2 (germline): LNHDA, SQIVND (reference sequence). CDR3 length equals 15 residues.

The rearrangement joins TRBV6-2 or TRBV6-3 to TRBJ1-2, with D possibly matching TRBD1 (5 bases). Germline V gene data show CDR1 as MNHEY and CDR2 as SVGEGT. V lost 4 bases and J lost 3, with 18 bases in between. CDR3 length: 16 residues. CDR3 loop: CASSSLSGLPYYGYTF. As DNA, the CDR3 is TGTGCCAGCAGTTCCCTCTCAGGGCTACCGTACTATGGCTACACCTTC.

This chain uses TRBV20-1 with TRBJ1-1; TRBD1 matches at 7 bases. The CDR3 is 14 residues long. Germline V gives CDR1 DFQATT, CDR2 SNEGSKA (reference sequence). With V trimmed by 6 bases and J by 3 bases, 10 bases remained unmatched. Here the CDR3 reads CSAAGTVDDTEAFF. DNA for the CDR3: TGCAGTGCCGCCGGGACAGTGGACGACACTGAAGCTTTCTTT.